The clone carrying this T cell receptor (beta chain) was counted a few times. Its antigen is undetermined. This entry comes from a study of T cell responses to AZD1222 COVID-19 vaccine. CDR3 length equals 16 residues. Germline trimming cut 3 bases from V and 7 bases from J; bases unmatched to any gene: 12. CDR1 and CDR2 (germline): MNHEY, SMNVEV (reference sequence). Study-wide points: Unmutated regions of variants are reportedly targeted by nearly half of spike-specific TCRs. There were repertoire samples only from the period after the peak T cell response. Seropositivity was recorded at baseline in only six AZD1222 recipients.

The repertoire was sequenced with immunoSEQ multiplex PCR; TCRdb's copy has only in-frame clones and lacks some. The data contain more than 110,000 clones, 80% to 95% of them singletons. This receptor was identified in an adult in good health. This sequence joins TRBV27 and TRBJ2-1, with 7 nucleotides matching TRBD2. This sample comprised peripheral blood, obtained on day 0 of AZD1222 vaccination. For the CDR3, the DNA is TGTGCCAGCAGTTTCTCCCCAAGCGGGAAGGGAAATGAGCAGTTCTTC. Protein sequence: CASSFSPSGKGNEQFF.